The clone carrying this TCR beta chain came up many times. What it binds is unknown. TCR alpha and beta CDR3 regions were amplified from RNA using iRepertoire nested multiplex PCR. Input was roughly 100-450 ng of tissue mRNA or PBMC total RNA. TCRdb reprocessed the multiplex PCR reads via MiXCR and lists one record per CDR3 protein. The table lists around 190,000 distinct CDR3 sequences, 30% to 40% of them singletons. This CDR3 comprises 15 residues. V was clipped by 5 bases and J by 4 bases, with 15 bases between them. The data derive from a study of glioma-infiltrating T cells. General study points: CDR3 overlap between tissue and blood was very small. Gliomas, especially low-grade, showed above-expected tissue-blood divergence; non-neoplastic patients showed below.

This clonotype was obtained from a human donor with low-grade glioma or glioblastoma, undergoing nonglioma brain surgery, or in good health (not recorded which). Specimen: glioma tissue, nonneoplastic brain tissue, or PBMCs (not recorded which). The chain couples TRBV12-3 or TRBV12-4 to TRBJ1-5, with D maybe TRBD1 (6 bases). The CDR3 bases are TGTGCCAGCAGTGCCTCGGGACATAATAATCAGCCCCAGCATTTT. This sequence encodes CASSASGHNNQPQHF.